The T cell receptor (beta chain) described here comes from a study of blood T cell repertoires in COVID-19. The method was immunoSEQ multiplex PCR; TCRdb's version includes in-frame clones alone and lacks a portion of them. The data hold tens of thousands of clones, with just over 85% observed a single time. Looked up from germline, CDR1 is SGHTS and CDR2 is YDEGEE. The CDR3 has 17 amino acids. J lost 0 bases, V lost 4 bases, and 10 bases had no gene match. The sequenced sample was peripheral blood. The V gene is TRBV5-8, the J gene TRBJ1-3, with 7 positions matching TRBD1. The sequence was collected from a man aged 50 to 60 with active or convalescent COVID-19. CDR3 bases: TGTGCCAGCAGCGTTACCGGGACAGCCTCCTCTGGAAACACCATATATTTT. Translated: CASSVTGTASSGNTIYF.